Following are 4 T cell receptor beta chains from one sample sequenced in a study of shared clonotypes between healthy human individuals. CD45RO-negative, CCR7-positively selected cells formed the naive CD8 fraction, excluding terminally differentiated effector memory CD45RA+ cells. Here immunoSEQ multiplex PCR was the method, and the copy in TCRdb shows in-frame clones only, minus some. The data contain roughly 770,000 clones, just over 95% of them singletons. Sample: naive CD8+ T cells sorted from blood. The receptors originated from a man aged 30 to 39 in good health.

The chain has TRBV10-2 and TRBJ2-7; D gene ambiguous. CDR3 size: 15 residues. Deletions cut 2 bases from V and 6 bases from J, with 17 bases between. Germline V gene sequence: CDR1 WSHSY, CDR2 SAAADI. DNA for the CDR3: TGCGCCAGCAGTGAGCTGACCTCTTCGTTTCGCGAGCAGTACTTC. Amino acid sequence: CASSELTSSFREQYF.

V and J are TRBV9 and TRBJ1-1, with TRBD1 as a possible D gene (5 bases). CDR3 size: 15 residues. The V end lost 0 bases, the J end lost 1 base, and 10 bases lay between the germline ends. CDR1 and CDR2 from the germline V gene are SGDLS and YYNGEE. The CDR3 spells CASSVGGQGNTEAFF. The DNA of the CDR3 is TGTGCCAGCAGCGTAGGTGGGCAGGGGAACACTGAAGCTTTCTTT.

J is TRBJ2-7 and V is TRBV4-1; 9 nucleotides agree with TRBD1. With V trimmed by 1 base and J by 6 bases, 7 bases remained unmatched. The CDR3 contains 15 residues. Germline lookup yields CDR1 MGHRA and CDR2 YSYEKL. The CDR3 sequence is CASSQATGTGSEQYF. CDR3 nucleotide sequence: TGCGCCAGCAGCCAAGCCACCGGGACAGGGTCCGAGCAGTACTTC.

This clone was counted a single time. J is TRBJ2-2 and V is TRBV5-8; the D is unclear. The germline V gene has CDR1 SGHTS and CDR2 YDEGEE. Between the trimmed V and J ends, which lost 0 bases and 4 bases, there was a span of 10 bases. This CDR3 has 15 amino acids. This CDR3 is CASSLVGPLTGELFF. For the CDR3, the DNA is TGTGCCAGCAGCTTGGTAGGGCCACTCACCGGGGAGCTGTTTTTT.